One and the same sample provided the 15 T cell receptor beta chains below, sequenced in a study of T-cell memory formation after mild COVID-19. MiXCR, applied by TCRdb to the 5' RACE reads, yields one record per CDR3 protein. The sample has approximately 560,000 distinct CDR3 sequences; 15% to 20% are singletons. Sequencing input: PBMCs or a T cell subset sorted from them (not recorded which). The receptors derive from an adult woman who had mild COVID-19 (a few samples of this study predate the infection). Cell type and time point are not known.

This clonotype was seen ten or more times. V usage is TRBV24-1 and J usage is TRBJ1-1; TRBD1 agrees at 9 bases. V shed 2 bases and J 3 bases; nucleotides not matched to a gene: 0. Germline V gene sequence: CDR1 KGHDR, CDR2 SFDVKD. CDR3 length: 14 residues. The DNA for the CDR3 is TGTGCCACCAGTGATTGGACAGGGGACACTGAAGCTTTCTTT. It specifies CATSDWTGDTEAFF.

The chain links TRBV7-2 to TRBJ2-5; D gene ambiguous. The germline CDR1 and CDR2 sequences are SGHTA and FQGNSA. Trimming took 2 bases from V and 3 from J, leaving 13 bases between them. This CDR3 is 15 amino acids long. In DNA, the CDR3 is TGTGCCAGCAGCTTACGCTCCGCGGCTGAAGAGACCCAGTACTTC. Protein sequence: CASSLRSAAEETQYF.

This clonotype occurred a few times. The V call is TRBV25-1, the J call TRBJ2-7, with a weak D call TRBD1 (6 bases). The CDR3 has 13 residues. The V gene lost 6 bases and the J gene lost 3 bases, with 12 bases spanning the gap. CDR1 is MGHDK, CDR2 SYGVNS, per germline. The CDR3: CASRDSRVYEQYF. For the CDR3, the DNA is TGTGCCAGCAGGGACAGCCGAGTCTACGAGCAGTACTTC.

The chain links TRBV30 to TRBJ2-3; 7 nucleotides match TRBD2. This CDR3 comprises 14 residues. Germline CDR1 and CDR2: GTSNPN and SVGIG (reference sequence). V shed 2 bases and J 6 bases; nucleotides not matched to a gene: 8. In DNA form, the CDR3 reads TGTGCCTGGAGTCCGACTAGCCTGCGGGATACGCAGTATTTT. Encoded protein: CAWSPTSLRDTQYF.

This clonotype was counted only a few times. J is TRBJ2-7 and V is TRBV7-2; 9 bases match TRBD2. V shed 1 base and J 2 bases; nucleotides not matched to a gene: 6. The germline V gene encodes CDR1 SGHTA and CDR2 FQGNSA. This CDR3 spans 16 amino acids. The DNA of the CDR3 is TGTGCCAGCAGCTTAGGGCTGTTAGCGGGGGCCTACGAGCAGTACTTC. This gives the protein CASSLGLLAGAYEQYF.

This clonotype was recorded many times. The genes are TRBV18 and TRBJ1-2; TRBD1 aligns across 9 bases. Germline V gene lookup returns CDR1 KGHSH and CDR2 LQKENI. The CDR3 sequence is 17 residues long. V trimming: 6 bases; J trimming: 2 bases; junction bases outside the gene matches: 13. CDR3 nucleotides: TGTGCCAGCTCCCAACCTTCCCGGGACAGGGCCAACTATGGCTACACCTTC. Protein sequence: CASSQPSRDRANYGYTF.

The rearrangement joins TRBV21-1 to TRBJ2-7; the D call TRBD1 from the table was never checked on the DNA. TRBV21-1 is labeled a pseudogene. There are 16 residues in the CDR3. The CDR3 here is CASSKSGTLSSYEQYF. CDR3 nucleotide sequence: TGTGCCAGCAGCAAATCCGGGACACTGAGCTCCTACGAGCAGTACTTC.

In its sample, this clonotype was seen a few times. This rearrangement joins TRBV5-1 to TRBJ2-2, with D unresolved. This CDR3 contains 14 residues. V lost 1 base and J lost 5, with 9 bases in between. Germline V gene data show CDR1 as SGHRS and CDR2 as YFSETQ. The CDR3 loop is CASSLRWDTGELFF. The CDR3 DNA follows: TGCGCCAGCAGCTTGAGGTGGGATACCGGGGAGCTGTTTTTT.

In DNA, the CDR3 is TGCAGTGCTAGTTCCCCGGGGAACACTGAAGCTTTCTTT. Its protein is CSASSPGNTEAFF. This chain uses TRBV20-1 with TRBJ1-1; D is unclear. The germline gives CDR1 DFQATT, CDR2 SNEGSKA (reference sequence). V dropped 3 bases and J dropped 1 base, with 9 bases sitting between them. The CDR3 covers 13 residues.

V and J are TRBV7-9 and TRBJ1-2; a weak D match, TRBD1 (6 bases). The CDR3 extends over 15 amino acids. Germline CDR1 is SEHNR and CDR2 is FQNEAQ (reference sequence). With 5 bases removed from V and 7 bases from J, the gap between germline ends came to 20 bases. In nucleotides, the CDR3 is TGTGCCAGCAGCCCGATTGAGACAGGAGTAGGTGGCTACACCTTC. As protein: CASSPIETGVGGYTF. Drawing the rest from reference TRBV7-9 and TRBJ1-2, the complete variable domain is DTGVSQNPRHKITKRGQNVTFRCDPISEHNRLYWYRQTLGQGPEFLTYFQNEAQLEKSRLLSDRFSAERPKGSFSTLEIQRTEQGDSAMYLCASSPIETGVGGYTFGSGTRLTVV.

Here the CDR3 DNA reads TGTGCCAGCAGCTTAGGTTGGGCACCGGGTGAAGAGACCCAGTACTTC. Translated, it gives CASSLGWAPGEETQYF. This chain connects TRBV7-8 to TRBJ2-5; the D is unclear. CDR1 and CDR2 from the germline V gene are SGHVS and FQNEAQ. This CDR3 comprises 16 residues. V dropped 1 base and J dropped 3 bases, with 15 bases sitting between them.

The chain links TRBV24-1 to TRBJ2-7; 8 nucleotides line up with TRBD2. The junction had 11 bases not matched to a gene; V was cut back by 4 bases and J by 4 bases. The germline V gene has CDR1 KGHDR and CDR2 SFDVKD. The CDR3 covers 16 residues. Here the CDR3 reads CATSDPKRERMYEQYF. The CDR3 bases are TGTGCCACCAGTGACCCCAAGCGGGAGAGGATGTACGAGCAGTACTTC.

With respect to this clonotype: The final CDR3 position lacks the conserved phenylalanine or tryptophan, pointing to a likely read error. The CDR3 region is CSAKVQGESPLHS. The CDR3 bases are TGCAGTGCCAAAGTACAGGGGGAATCACCCCTCCACTCT. This chain uses TRBV20-1 with TRBJ1-6; 8 bases map to TRBD1. This CDR3 spans 13 amino acids. J was trimmed by 10 bases and V by 6 bases; bases with no gene match: 8. CDR1 DFQATT and CDR2 SNEGSKA come from the germline V gene (reference sequence).

This clonotype was seen only a few times. The chain joins TRBV20-1 to TRBJ1-2; no reliable D call. From germline, CDR1 is DFQATT and CDR2 SNEGSKA (reference sequence). V dropped 3 bases and J dropped 4 bases, with 3 bases sitting between them. The CDR3 is 10 residues long. The CDR3 region is CSASSYGYTF. The CDR3 bases are TGCAGTGCTAGTTCCTATGGCTACACCTTC.

This clonotype was picked up a small number of times. The V call is TRBV19, the J call TRBJ1-1; TRBD1 might be the D (5 bases). The CDR3 contains 15 residues. Germline values: CDR1 LNHDA, CDR2 SQIVND (reference sequence). Trimming left V 3 bases short and J 1 base short, with 12 bases between. The CDR3 DNA follows: TGTGCCAGTAGTATTCCAGGTGGGGGGAACACTGAAGCTTTCTTT. Its protein product is CASSIPGGGNTEAFF.